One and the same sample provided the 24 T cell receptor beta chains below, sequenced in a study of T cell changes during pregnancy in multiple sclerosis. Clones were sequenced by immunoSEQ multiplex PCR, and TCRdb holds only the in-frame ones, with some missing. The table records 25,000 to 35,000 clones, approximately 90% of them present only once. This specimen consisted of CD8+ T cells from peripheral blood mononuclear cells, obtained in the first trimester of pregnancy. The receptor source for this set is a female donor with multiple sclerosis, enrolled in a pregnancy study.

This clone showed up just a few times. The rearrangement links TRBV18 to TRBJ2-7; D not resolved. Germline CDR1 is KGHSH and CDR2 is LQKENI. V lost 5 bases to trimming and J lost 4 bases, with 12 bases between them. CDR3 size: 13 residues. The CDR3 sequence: CASSVRGQYEQYF. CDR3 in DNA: TGTGCCAGCTCAGTTCGTGGGCAATACGAGCAGTACTTC.

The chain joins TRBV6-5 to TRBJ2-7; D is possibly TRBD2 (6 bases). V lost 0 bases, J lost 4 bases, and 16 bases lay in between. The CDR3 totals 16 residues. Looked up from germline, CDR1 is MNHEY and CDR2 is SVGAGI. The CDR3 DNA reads TGTGCCAGCAGTTACTCCCGGGAGATACTAGGTTACGAGCAGTACTTC. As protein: CASSYSREILGYEQYF.

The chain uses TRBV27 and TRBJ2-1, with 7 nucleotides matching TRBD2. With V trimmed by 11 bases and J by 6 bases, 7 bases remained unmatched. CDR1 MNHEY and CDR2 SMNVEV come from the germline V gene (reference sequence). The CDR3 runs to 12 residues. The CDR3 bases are TGTGCCTCGGCGGGCGGGAGCAATGAGCAGTTCTTC. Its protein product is CASAGGSNEQFF.

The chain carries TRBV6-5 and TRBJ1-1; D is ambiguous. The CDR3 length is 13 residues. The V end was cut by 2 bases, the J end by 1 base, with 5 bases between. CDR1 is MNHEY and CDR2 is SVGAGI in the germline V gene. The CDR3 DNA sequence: TGTGCCAGCAGTTACGGGCGGAACACTGAAGCTTTCTTT. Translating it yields CASSYGRNTEAFF.

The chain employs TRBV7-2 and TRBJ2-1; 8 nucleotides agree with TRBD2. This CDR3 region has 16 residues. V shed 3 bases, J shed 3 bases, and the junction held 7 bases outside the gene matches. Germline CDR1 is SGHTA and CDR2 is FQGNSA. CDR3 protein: CASSFGGRTFYNEQFF. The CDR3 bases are TGTGCCAGCAGCTTTGGCGGGAGGACATTCTACAATGAGCAGTTCTTC.

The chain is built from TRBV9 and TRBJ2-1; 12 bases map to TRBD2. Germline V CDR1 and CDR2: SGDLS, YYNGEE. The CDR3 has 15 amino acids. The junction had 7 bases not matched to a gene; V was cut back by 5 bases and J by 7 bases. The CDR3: CASSEMLAGGNEQFF. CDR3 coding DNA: TGTGCCAGCAGTGAGATGCTAGCGGGAGGGAATGAGCAGTTCTTC.

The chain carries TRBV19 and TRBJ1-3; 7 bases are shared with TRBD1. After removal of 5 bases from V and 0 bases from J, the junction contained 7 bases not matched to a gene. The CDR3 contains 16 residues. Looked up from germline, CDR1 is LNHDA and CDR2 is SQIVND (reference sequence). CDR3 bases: TGTGCCAGTAGTCCAAGGGGGCCCTCCTCTGGAAACACCATATATTTT. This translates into CASSPRGPSSGNTIYF.

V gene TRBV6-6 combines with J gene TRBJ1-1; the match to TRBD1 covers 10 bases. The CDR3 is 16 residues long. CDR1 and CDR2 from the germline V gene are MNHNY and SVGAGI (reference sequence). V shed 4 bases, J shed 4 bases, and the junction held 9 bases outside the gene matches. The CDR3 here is CASSSFDRGPFTEAFF. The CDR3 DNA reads TGTGCCAGCAGTTCCTTCGACAGGGGGCCCTTCACTGAAGCTTTCTTT.

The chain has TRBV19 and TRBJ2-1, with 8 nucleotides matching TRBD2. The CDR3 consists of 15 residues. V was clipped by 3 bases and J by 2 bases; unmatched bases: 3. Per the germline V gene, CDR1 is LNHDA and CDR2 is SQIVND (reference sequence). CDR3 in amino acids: CASSIISGTYNEQFF. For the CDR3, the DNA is TGTGCCAGTAGTATCATTAGCGGGACCTACAATGAGCAGTTCTTC. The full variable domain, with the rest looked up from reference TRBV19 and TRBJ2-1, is DGGITQSPKYLFRKEGQNVTLSCEQNLNHDAMYWYRQDPGQGLRLIYYSQIVNDFQKGDIAEGYSVSREKKESFPLTVTSAQKNPTAFYLCASSIISGTYNEQFFGPGTRLTVL.

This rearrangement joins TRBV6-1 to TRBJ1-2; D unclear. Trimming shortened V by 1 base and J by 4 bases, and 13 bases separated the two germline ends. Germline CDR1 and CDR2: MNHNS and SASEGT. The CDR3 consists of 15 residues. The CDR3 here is CASSEGEVSTYGYTF. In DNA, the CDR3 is TGTGCCAGCAGTGAAGGAGAGGTTTCGACCTATGGCTACACCTTC.

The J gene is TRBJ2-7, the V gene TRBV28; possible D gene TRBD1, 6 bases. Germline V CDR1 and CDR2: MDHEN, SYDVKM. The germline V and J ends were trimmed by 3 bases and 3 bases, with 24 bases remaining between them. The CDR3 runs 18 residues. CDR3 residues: CASSFFSLDSLGFYEQYF. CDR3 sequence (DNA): TGTGCCAGCAGTTTTTTCTCTCTGGACAGCCTGGGGTTCTACGAGCAGTACTTC. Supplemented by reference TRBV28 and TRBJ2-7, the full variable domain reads DVKVTQSSRYLVKRTGEKVFLECVQDMDHENMFWYRQDPGLGLRLIYFSYDVKMKEKGDIPEGYSVSREKKERFSLILESASTNQTSMYLCASSFFSLDSLGFYEQYFGPGTRLTVT.

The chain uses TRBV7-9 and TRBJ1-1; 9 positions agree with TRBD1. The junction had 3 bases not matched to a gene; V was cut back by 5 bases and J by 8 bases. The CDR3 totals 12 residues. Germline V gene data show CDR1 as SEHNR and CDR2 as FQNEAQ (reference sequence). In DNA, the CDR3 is TGTGCCAGCAGCCGCACAGGGGGCGAAGCTTTCTTT. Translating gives CASSRTGGEAFF.

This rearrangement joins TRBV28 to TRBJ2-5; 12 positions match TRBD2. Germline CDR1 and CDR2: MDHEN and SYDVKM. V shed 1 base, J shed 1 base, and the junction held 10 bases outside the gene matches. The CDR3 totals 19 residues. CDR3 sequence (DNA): TGTGCCAGCAGTTTATACCCCCCCCGACTAGCGGGGGCCCAAGAGACCCAGTACTTC. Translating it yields CASSLYPPRLAGAQETQYF.

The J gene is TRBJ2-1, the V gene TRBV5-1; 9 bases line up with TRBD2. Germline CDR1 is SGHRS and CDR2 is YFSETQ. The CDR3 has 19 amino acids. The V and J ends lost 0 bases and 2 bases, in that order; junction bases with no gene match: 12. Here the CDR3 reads CASSLAVAGGFYPYNEQFF. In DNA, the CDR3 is TGCGCCAGCAGCTTGGCCGTTGCGGGAGGGTTCTACCCCTACAATGAGCAGTTCTTC.

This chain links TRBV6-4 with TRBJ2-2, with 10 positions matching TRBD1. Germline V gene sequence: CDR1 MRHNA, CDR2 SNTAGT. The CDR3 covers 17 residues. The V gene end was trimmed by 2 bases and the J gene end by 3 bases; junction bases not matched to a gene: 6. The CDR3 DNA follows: TGTGCCAGCAGTGACACCGACAGGGGGCTTGACACCGGGGAGCTGTTTTTT. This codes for CASSDTDRGLDTGELFF.

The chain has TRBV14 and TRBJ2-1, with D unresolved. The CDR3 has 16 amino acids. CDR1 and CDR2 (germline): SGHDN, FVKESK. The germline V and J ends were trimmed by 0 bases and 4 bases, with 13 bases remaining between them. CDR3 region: CASSQETIQNYNEQFF. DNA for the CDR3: TGTGCCAGCAGCCAAGAAACTATCCAAAATTACAATGAGCAGTTCTTC.

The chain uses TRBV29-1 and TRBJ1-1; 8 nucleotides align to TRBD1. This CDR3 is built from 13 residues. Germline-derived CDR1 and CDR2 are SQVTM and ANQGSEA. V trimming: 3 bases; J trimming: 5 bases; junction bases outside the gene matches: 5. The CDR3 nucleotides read TGCAGCGTTGACCAGGACAGGGAGACTGAAGCTTTCTTT. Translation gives CSVDQDRETEAFF. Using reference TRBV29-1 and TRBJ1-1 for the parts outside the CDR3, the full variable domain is SAVISQKPSRDICQRGTSLTIQCQVDSQVTMMFWYRQQPGQSLTLIATANQGSEATYESGFVIDKFPISRPNLTFSTLTVSNMSPEDSSIYLCSVDQDRETEAFFGQGTRLTVV.

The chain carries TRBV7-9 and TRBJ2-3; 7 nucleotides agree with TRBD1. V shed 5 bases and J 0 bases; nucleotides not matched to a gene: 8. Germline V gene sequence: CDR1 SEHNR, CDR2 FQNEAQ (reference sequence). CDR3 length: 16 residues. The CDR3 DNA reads TGTGCCAGCAGCGAAGGGACAGACACTAGCACAGATACGCAGTATTTT. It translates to CASSEGTDTSTDTQYF.

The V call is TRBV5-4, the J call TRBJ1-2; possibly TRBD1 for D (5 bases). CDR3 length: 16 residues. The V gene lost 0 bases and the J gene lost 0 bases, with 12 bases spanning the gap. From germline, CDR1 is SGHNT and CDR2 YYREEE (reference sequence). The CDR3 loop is CASSLEAGRSNYGYTF. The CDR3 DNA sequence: TGTGCCAGCAGCTTGGAGGCAGGGAGGTCTAACTATGGCTACACCTTC.

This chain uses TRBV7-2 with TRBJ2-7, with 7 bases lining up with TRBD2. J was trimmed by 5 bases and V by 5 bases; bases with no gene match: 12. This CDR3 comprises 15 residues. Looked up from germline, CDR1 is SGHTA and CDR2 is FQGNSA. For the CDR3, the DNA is TGTGCCAGCAGCCCAGGCGGGGGACTGGCGCACGAGCAGTACTTC. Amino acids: CASSPGGGLAHEQYF.

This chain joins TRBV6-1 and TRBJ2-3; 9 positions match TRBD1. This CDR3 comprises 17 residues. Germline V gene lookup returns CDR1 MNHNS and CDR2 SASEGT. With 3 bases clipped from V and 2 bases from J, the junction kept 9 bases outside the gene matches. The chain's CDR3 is CASSDRKGTGHTDTQYF. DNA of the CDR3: TGTGCCAGCAGTGACCGCAAAGGGACAGGGCACACAGATACGCAGTATTTT.

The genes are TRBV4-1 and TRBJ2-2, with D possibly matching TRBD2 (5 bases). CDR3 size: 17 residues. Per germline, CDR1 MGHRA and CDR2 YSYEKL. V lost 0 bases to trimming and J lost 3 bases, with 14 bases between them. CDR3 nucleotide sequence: TGCGCCAGCAGCCAAGAAGGGCTCGGGGTGGACACCGGGGAGCTGTTTTTT. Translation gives CASSQEGLGVDTGELFF.

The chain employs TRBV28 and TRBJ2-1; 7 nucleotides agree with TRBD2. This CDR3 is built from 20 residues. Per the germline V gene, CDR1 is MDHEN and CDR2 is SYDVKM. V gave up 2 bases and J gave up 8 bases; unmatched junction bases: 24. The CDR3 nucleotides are TGTGCCAGCAGTTTACGGTTGGTTACCTTCGTGTCTAGCGGTCAATATGAGCAGTTCTTC. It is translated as CASSLRLVTFVSSGQYEQFF.

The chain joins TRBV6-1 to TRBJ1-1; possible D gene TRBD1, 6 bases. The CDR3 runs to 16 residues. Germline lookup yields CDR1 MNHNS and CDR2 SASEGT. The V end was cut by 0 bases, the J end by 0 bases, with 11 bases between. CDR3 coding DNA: TGTGCCAGCAGTGAAGCGTCCGAGGGGGTGAACACTGAAGCTTTCTTT. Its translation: CASSEASEGVNTEAFF.